This entry describes one T cell receptor beta chain. This clone's antigen is unknown. Base quality data are lacking; no much larger clone is found one base away. These data belong to a study of T cells in localized non-small cell lung cancer (dated by TCRdb to the early 2020s). Regarding the research as a whole: T cell repertoires of more than 200 early-stage NSCLC patients were analyzed, with tumors being compared against uninvolved tumor-adjacent lungs. A mean age of 66.3 years was recorded for the NSCLC patients, of whom under 150 were male and 90 to 110 were female. The cohort was made up of a few hundred treatment-naive NSCLC patients whose localized lung tumors had been resected.

General study outcomes and caveats: Because of the exploratory design, TCR variables were selected using unadjusted p-values without false-discovery rate correction. Higher T cell density in blood was associated with longer overall survival, whereas higher clonality in adjacent lung was associated with shorter survival. Because multi-region tumor sequencing was not done, intratumor heterogeneity could not be ruled out. A median of roughly 60 of the top 100 tumor clones were detected in paired uninvolved adjacent lung, and around 30 of these tumor clones were also found among the top 100 clones of the paired uninvolved adjacent lung. Uninvolved tumor-adjacent lung showed the highest T cell clonality, higher than tumor, which suggests more focused antigenic responses in the uninvolved tumor-adjacent lung.

V is pared back by 0 bases and J by 4 bases, with 15 bases lying between the germline termini. The germline V gene (reference sequence) provides CDR1 GTSNPN and CDR2 SVGIG. Taken from cysteine to phenylalanine, the CDR3 has 15 residues. The sequence is cut down to CDR3 DNA, 45 bases in frame from base 1. TCR beta CDR3 regions were sequenced from DNA using the immunoSEQ Assay. Per the original workflow: To compute T cell density, TCR beta template counts were normalized to usable DNA, which was estimated by amplifying housekeeping genes. Using the preseqR package, richness was estimated by extrapolating to 120,000 templates for tissue samples and 400,000 templates for PBMC samples. Clonality was taken to be one minus Pielou's evenness. To identify tissue-enriched TCRs, differential abundance testing was run on productive amino-acid clonotypes with a minimum total count of 5 and an alpha of 0.1. The Jaccard Index and the Morisita Overlap Index were used to measure repertoire overlap between compartments. GLIPH clustered TCR beta CDR3s with public tetramer-defined viral CDR3s; viral motifs required at least three viral sequences plus V-gene enrichment. TCRdb's version of the immuneACCESS table is confined to in-frame rearrangements and falls short of the full clone set. An unresolved V gene accounts for under half of the shortfall where checked; the remainder is of unknown origin. V and J calls and clone size are as listed in that table; D and trimming were resolved from the DNA. In this sample the table shows about 7,000 clones, 50% of which occur a single time. Around 2.6% of the sample belongs to the ten largest clones.

The sequence is built from TRBV30 and TRBJ1-2, with a tentative D gene TRBD1 over 5 matching bases. The TCR originated in a female donor over 55 with stage I lung adenocarcinoma. This specimen was lymph node tissue, taken before any cancer treatment. For the CDR3, the sequence is CAWSVRPGQGYGYTF. The sequence in DNA is TGTGCCTGGAGTGTACGTCCAGGGCAGGGCTATGGCTACACCTTC.